These 28 T cell receptor beta chains were sequenced from one sample in a study of cytomegalovirus exposure and HLA in healthy donors. This PCR relied on a set of 60 Vbeta primers and 13 Jbeta primers. Measured with immunoSEQ multiplex PCR; TCRdb has only the in-frame clones, and not every one. The repertoire includes more than 85,000 clones, less than 70% of them detected once, and about 5% sits in the top ten. Sequenced sample: PBMCs. The receptors come from a woman aged 70-85 years in good health and CMV-seropositive.

This clone was counted only a few times. J is TRBJ2-2 and V is TRBV20-1; no definite D call. V lost 3 bases to trimming and J lost 4 bases, with 3 bases between them. The CDR3 length is 11 residues. In germline, CDR1 is DFQATT, CDR2 SNEGSKA (reference sequence). The CDR3 sequence is CSARATGELFF. In DNA form, the CDR3 reads TGCAGTGCTAGGGCCACCGGGGAGCTGTTTTTT.

On this clone: The same CDR3 also results from other DNA sequences found in this sample. The chain combines TRBV2 with TRBJ1-2; no reliable D call. CDR1 is SNHLY, CDR2 FYNNEI, per germline. V was clipped by 2 bases and J by 6 bases, with 7 bases between them. This CDR3 region has 12 residues. The CDR3: CASSERGNGYTF. As DNA, the CDR3 is TGTGCCAGCAGTGAACGAGGAAATGGCTACACCTTC.

The chain uses TRBV6-4 and TRBJ2-3; D is possibly TRBD2 (6 bases). Germline V gene sequence: CDR1 MRHNA, CDR2 SNTAGT. Trimming removed 3 bases from V and 4 bases from J, with 17 bases in between. The CDR3 covers 16 residues. The CDR3 loop reads CASSETWRGGADTQYF. DNA of the CDR3: TGTGCCAGCAGTGAAACCTGGCGGGGAGGTGCAGATACGCAGTATTTT.

The chain has TRBV19 and TRBJ1-5, with 7 bases aligning to TRBD1. The CDR3 has 15 residues. Germline V gene sequence: CDR1 LNHDA, CDR2 SQIVND (reference sequence). J lost 4 bases, V lost 6 bases, and 9 bases had no gene match. CDR3 sequence: CASREGTADNQPQHF. CDR3 DNA sequence: TGTGCCAGTAGAGAAGGGACAGCTGATAATCAGCCCCAGCATTTT.

This clone was seen only a few times. The CDR3 sequence: CSARQDRVFF. The CDR3 DNA follows: TGCAGTGCTAGGCAGGACAGGGTGTTCTTC. The chain carries TRBV20-1 and TRBJ2-1, with 8 bases fitting TRBD1. J lost 15 bases, V lost 3 bases, and 4 bases had no gene match. This CDR3 has 10 residues. Germline CDR1 and CDR2: DFQATT and SNEGSKA (reference sequence).

The chain recombines TRBV29-1 with TRBJ1-2, with TRBD1 matching over 7 bases. The CDR3 length is 15 residues. J gave up 4 bases and V 4 bases, and 12 bases lay outside the gene matches. Germline V lookup: CDR1 SQVTM, CDR2 ANQGSEA. The CDR3 sequence is CSVVGLGGGGYGYTF. DNA of the CDR3: TGCAGCGTTGTGGGCCTTGGAGGGGGCGGCTATGGCTACACCTTC. Supplemented by reference TRBV29-1 and TRBJ1-2, the full variable domain reads SAVISQKPSRDICQRGTSLTIQCQVDSQVTMMFWYRQQPGQSLTLIATANQGSEATYESGFVIDKFPISRPNLTFSTLTVSNMSPEDSSIYLCSVVGLGGGGYGYTFGSGTRLTVV.

The chain combines TRBV27 with TRBJ1-6; 7 nucleotides align to TRBD1. The germline V gene encodes CDR1 MNHEY and CDR2 SMNVEV (reference sequence). The CDR3 runs 16 residues. Losses at the gene ends were 3 bases for V and 9 bases for J; bases not matched to a gene: 11. CDR3 bases: TGTGCCAGCAGTTTCCTAAAGACAGGGCAGGGTTCACCCCTCCACTTT. Translation gives CASSFLKTGQGSPLHF.

This clone appeared a single time. The J gene is TRBJ2-5, the V gene TRBV5-1; TRBD1 is a possible D gene (6 bases). The germline V gene has CDR1 SGHRS and CDR2 YFSETQ. V lost 0 bases to trimming and J lost 1 base, with 13 bases between them. The CDR3 has 16 residues. The chain's CDR3 is CASSLGGLGGQETQYF. Here the CDR3 DNA reads TGCGCCAGCAGCTTGGGGGGGCTAGGAGGCCAAGAGACCCAGTACTTC. The variable domain in full, completed from reference TRBV5-1 and TRBJ2-5, reads KAGVTQTPRYLIKTRGQQVTLSCSPISGHRSVSWYQQTPGQGLQFLFEYFSETQRNKGNFPGRFSGRQFSNSRSEMNVSTLELGDSALYLCASSLGGLGGQETQYFGPGTRLLVL.

This clone was seen a handful of times. The gene calls are TRBV7-6 and TRBJ2-2; tentative D call: TRBD1 (6 bases). Germline CDR1 SGHVS, CDR2 FNYEAQ. The V and J ends lost 1 base and 3 bases respectively, with 9 bases between them. The CDR3 is 15 residues long. The DNA for the CDR3 is TGTGCCAGCAGCTTAGTAACAGGGCACACCGGGGAGCTGTTTTTT. Amino acids: CASSLVTGHTGELFF.

This clone was detected only a few times. The genes are TRBV27 and TRBJ2-6, with 8 nucleotides matching TRBD1. V lost 6 bases to trimming and J lost 1 base; unmatched junction nucleotides: 5. Germline CDR1 and CDR2: MNHEY and SMNVEV (reference sequence). The CDR3 runs to 16 residues. For the CDR3, the DNA is TGTGCCAGCAGGACAGGGGTAGGGTCTGGGGCCAACGTCCTGACTTTC. Protein sequence: CASRTGVGSGANVLTF.

This chain links TRBV6-5 with TRBJ2-1, with 9 bases lining up with TRBD2. This CDR3 is 16 amino acids long. Germline V gene lookup returns CDR1 MNHEY and CDR2 SVGAGI. J was trimmed by 4 bases and V by 2 bases; bases with no gene match: 6. This chain's CDR3 is CASSYPGTSGYNEQFF. CDR3 nucleotides: TGTGCCAGCAGTTACCCCGGCACTAGCGGGTACAATGAGCAGTTCTTC.

V gene TRBV5-1 combines with J gene TRBJ2-5, with 9 bases fitting TRBD1. This CDR3 is 15 amino acids long. In germline, CDR1 is SGHRS, CDR2 YFSETQ. The trim removed 4 bases at V and 5 bases at J, leaving 9 bases unmatched. CDR3 sequence reads: CASSPTGTGPETQYF. The CDR3 region has the DNA TGCGCCAGCAGCCCAACCGGGACAGGGCCCGAGACCCAGTACTTC.

This chain joins TRBV6-6 and TRBJ2-2; D unclear. The germline V gene has CDR1 MNHNY and CDR2 SVGAGI (reference sequence). This CDR3 has 14 amino acids. Trimming stripped 7 bases from V and 1 base from J, with 10 bases between. CDR3 loop: CASTVPVNTGELFF. Written as DNA, the CDR3 is TGTGCCAGCACCGTCCCGGTGAACACCGGGGAGCTGTTTTTT.

In this sample, this clone turned up once. The chain is built from TRBV27 and TRBJ2-7, with D possibly matching TRBD1 (6 bases). From germline, CDR1 is MNHEY and CDR2 SMNVEV (reference sequence). V shed 8 bases and J shed 3 bases, with 14 bases lying between them. This CDR3 region has 13 residues. In nucleotides, the CDR3 is TGTGCCAGCGGACGACAGGAAGGCTACGAGCAGTACTTC. This translates into CASGRQEGYEQYF.

The genes are TRBV5-6 and TRBJ1-5; 7 bases agree with TRBD1. Germline-derived CDR1 and CDR2 are SGHDT and YYEEEE. This CDR3 has 16 amino acids. V lost 3 bases to trimming and J lost 3 bases; unmatched junction nucleotides: 9. The CDR3 region has the DNA TGTGCCAGCAGCTCGTATCGGGACAGTCTCAATCAGCCCCAGCATTTT. Translation: CASSSYRDSLNQPQHF.

This chain uses TRBV6-6 with TRBJ2-3, with 8 nucleotides matching TRBD2. The CDR3 totals 15 residues. Per the germline V gene, CDR1 is MNHNY and CDR2 is SVGAGI (reference sequence). J was trimmed by 6 bases and V by 2 bases; bases with no gene match: 7. The chain's CDR3 is CASSYPAGETDTQYF. The CDR3 region has the DNA TGTGCCAGCAGTTACCCAGCGGGGGAGACGGATACGCAGTATTTT.

The genes are TRBV18 and TRBJ1-5; 8 bases line up with TRBD1. Germline loops: CDR1 KGHSH, CDR2 LQKENI. CDR3 length: 14 amino acids. V was clipped by 5 bases and J by 7 bases; unmatched bases: 7. Written as DNA, the CDR3 is TGTGCCAGCTCAGACGCAGGGGGCATGCAGCCCCAGCATTTT. Protein product: CASSDAGGMQPQHF.

This chain connects TRBV18 to TRBJ1-4; no reliable D call. V gave up 3 bases and J gave up 7 bases, with 12 bases separating them. CDR1 KGHSH and CDR2 LQKENI come from the germline V gene. This CDR3 has 14 residues. Written as DNA, the CDR3 is TGTGCCAGCTCACCGTGGGCCAGTGCTGAAAAACTGTTTTTT. Residues: CASSPWASAEKLFF.

This chain's CDR3 is CASSLQTGTYGYTF. For the CDR3, the DNA is TGTGCCAGCAGCTTACAGACAGGGACCTATGGCTACACCTTC. The chain recombines TRBV5-4 with TRBJ1-2; 7 nucleotides line up with TRBD1. CDR3 length equals 14 residues. J was trimmed by 4 bases and V by 2 bases; bases with no gene match: 5. Germline CDR1 and CDR2: SGHNT and YYREEE (reference sequence).

V usage is TRBV5-1 and J usage is TRBJ1-2; the match to TRBD1 covers 8 bases. Germline-derived CDR1 and CDR2 are SGHRS and YFSETQ. The CDR3 totals 15 residues. J gave up 3 bases and V 0 bases, and 4 bases lay outside the gene matches. CDR3 in amino acids: CASSLGEQGDYGYTF. In DNA form, the CDR3 reads TGCGCCAGCAGCTTGGGGGAACAGGGGGACTATGGCTACACCTTC. The whole variable domain, filled in from reference TRBV5-1 and TRBJ1-2, reads KAGVTQTPRYLIKTRGQQVTLSCSPISGHRSVSWYQQTPGQGLQFLFEYFSETQRNKGNFPGRFSGRQFSNSRSEMNVSTLELGDSALYLCASSLGEQGDYGYTFGSGTRLTVV.

This clone was seen a handful of times. The chain is built from TRBV11-2 and TRBJ2-7; TRBD2 matches at 8 bases. CDR3 size: 15 residues. Germline-derived CDR1 and CDR2 are SGHAT and FQNNGV. J was trimmed by 0 bases and V by 5 bases; bases with no gene match: 6. In DNA form, the CDR3 reads TGTGCCAGCAGCCGAGAGACTAGCGACTCCTACGAGCAGTACTTC. It specifies CASSRETSDSYEQYF.

The J gene is TRBJ2-2, the V gene TRBV7-9, with D maybe TRBD2 (5 bases). From germline, CDR1 is SEHNR and CDR2 FQNEAQ (reference sequence). The CDR3 spans 14 residues. The ends were cut back, 6 bases at V and 4 bases at J, with 12 bases in the middle. The CDR3: CASSPPEVTGELFF. CDR3 coding DNA: TGTGCCAGCAGTCCCCCGGAGGTCACCGGGGAGCTGTTTTTT.

The chain recombines TRBV7-9 with TRBJ1-1, with D tentatively TRBD1 (6 bases). V was cut by 3 bases and J by 0 bases, with 14 bases left in between. Germline V gene sequence: CDR1 SEHNR, CDR2 FQNEAQ (reference sequence). CDR3 length: 16 amino acids. CDR3 region: CASSFPERGLNTEAFF. CDR3 sequence (DNA): TGTGCCAGCAGCTTTCCCGAGAGGGGGTTGAACACTGAAGCTTTCTTT.

The chain uses TRBV7-2 and TRBJ2-7; 11 nucleotides align to TRBD2. Germline trimming cut 6 bases from V and 3 bases from J; bases unmatched to any gene: 4. CDR3 size: 14 residues. The V gene's germline CDR1 is SGHTA and CDR2 FQGNSA. The CDR3 region is CASRASGGIYEQYF. For the CDR3, the DNA is TGTGCCAGCAGGGCTAGCGGGGGGATCTACGAGCAGTACTTC.

J is TRBJ2-6 and V is TRBV5-1; D may be TRBD2 (5 bases). Germline loops: CDR1 SGHRS, CDR2 YFSETQ. This CDR3 is built from 15 residues. The V gene lost 0 bases and the J gene lost 4 bases, with 8 bases spanning the gap. The chain's CDR3 is CASSLAGSGANVLTF. The CDR3, as DNA: TGCGCCAGCAGCTTGGCGGGATCCGGGGCCAACGTCCTGACTTTC.

This chain uses TRBV4-2 with TRBJ2-3; no clear D gene. The germline CDR1 and CDR2 sequences are LGHNA and YNFKEQ. The length of the CDR3 is 15 residues. Trimming took 0 bases from V and 0 from J, leaving 7 bases between them. The DNA for the CDR3 is TGTGCCAGCAGCCAAGATGAAACTAGCACAGATACGCAGTATTTT. Translating it yields CASSQDETSTDTQYF.

This chain links TRBV10-3 with TRBJ1-5; D is unresolved. CDR1 is ENHRY and CDR2 is SYGVKD in the germline V gene. V dropped 2 bases and J dropped 5 bases, with 13 bases sitting between them. CDR3 size: 15 residues. The DNA for the CDR3 is TGTGCCATCAGTGAGAGGTCGGCGGCCTATCAGCCCCAGCATTTT. It is translated as CAISERSAAYQPQHF.

This clone was seen a handful of times. The chain joins TRBV27 to TRBJ1-1, with D unresolved. Germline V lookup: CDR1 MNHEY, CDR2 SMNVEV (reference sequence). This CDR3 is built from 15 residues. V lost 1 base and J lost 1, with 10 bases in between. The CDR3 is CASSLFTTRNTEAFF. The CDR3 DNA reads as TGTGCCAGCAGTTTATTTACCACACGGAACACTGAAGCTTTCTTT.